These 6 T cell receptor beta chains were all obtained from the same sample, sequenced in a study of identical twins. TCRdb reprocessed the 5' RACE reads via MiXCR and lists one record per CDR3 protein. Among some 1,600,000 distinct CDR3 sequences listed, around 33% were seen once. Sequencing used cord blood. The receptors derive from a newborn girl in good health.

This clonotype came up once. This sequence joins TRBV7-9 and TRBJ1-2, with TRBD1 matching over 7 bases. Unmatched junction bases numbered 6, after V lost 1 base and J lost 4 bases. The germline gives CDR1 SEHNR, CDR2 FQNEAQ (reference sequence). This CDR3 region has 15 residues. This CDR3 is CASSLGVGTVYGYTF. The DNA of the CDR3 is TGTGCCAGCAGCTTAGGGGTCGGGACAGTCTATGGCTACACCTTC.

The CDR3 DNA is TGCGCCAGCAGCCAAGAAGGGGGGGTGGCCAAAAACATTCAGTACTTC. Amino acid sequence: CASSQEGGVAKNIQYF. The chain has TRBV4-1 and TRBJ2-7, with a weak D call TRBD2 (7 bases). The closer fit of TRBJ2-4 to the DNA end suggests the J call may be wrong. This CDR3 has 16 residues. Germline V gene sequence: CDR1 MGHRA, CDR2 YSYEKL.

In this sample, this clonotype turned up many times. The V gene is TRBV25-1, the J gene TRBJ1-4; D is unclear. This CDR3 contains 11 residues. The V gene lost 0 bases and the J gene lost 7 bases, with 0 bases spanning the gap. Germline V CDR1 and CDR2: MGHDK, SYGVNS. In DNA form, the CDR3 reads TGTGCCAGCAGTGAATATGAAAAACTGTTTTTT. Translated, it gives CASSEYEKLFF.

This clonotype was seen only a few times. This could be a read error, since a much larger clone is one nucleotide away. This chain links TRBV11-3 with TRBJ2-7, with D perhaps TRBD1 (5 bases). The germline V and J ends were trimmed by 1 base and 5 bases, with 9 bases remaining between them. CDR1 and CDR2 from the germline V gene are SGHNT and YENEEA. The CDR3 sequence is 13 residues long. This CDR3 reads CASSLAGFHEQYF. CDR3 nucleotides: TGTGCCAGCAGCTTAGCAGGGTTCCACGAGCAGTACTTC.

CDR3 region: CASSLVFREQYF. Here the CDR3 DNA reads TGTGCCAGCAGCTTAGTATTTCGGGAGCAGTACTTC. The chain carries TRBV7-2 and TRBJ2-7; D gene unclear. Germline CDR1 and CDR2: SGHTA and FQGNSA. The CDR3 length is 12 residues. The ends were cut back, 1 base at V and 7 bases at J, with 8 bases in the middle.

This clonotype was observed a single time. J is TRBJ2-1 and V is TRBV5-1; the D gene is possibly TRBD2 (5 bases). The end of the DNA is better explained by TRBJ2-7, so the J call may be wrong. Germline lookup yields CDR1 SGHRS and CDR2 YFSETQ. The CDR3 extends over 16 amino acids. CDR3 region: CASSLALANSYNEQYF. The DNA for the CDR3 is TGCGCCAGCAGCTTGGCGCTAGCCAACTCCTACAATGAGCAGTACTTC.